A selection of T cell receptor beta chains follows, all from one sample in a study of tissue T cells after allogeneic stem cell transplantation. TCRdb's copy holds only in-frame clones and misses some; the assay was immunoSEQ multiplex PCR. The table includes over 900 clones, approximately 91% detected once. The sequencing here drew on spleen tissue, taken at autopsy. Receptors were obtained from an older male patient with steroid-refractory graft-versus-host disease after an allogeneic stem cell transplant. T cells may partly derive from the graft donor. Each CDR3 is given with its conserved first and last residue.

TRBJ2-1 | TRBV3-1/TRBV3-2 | CASRLGGEQFF
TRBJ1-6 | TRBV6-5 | CASTTRGAPLHF
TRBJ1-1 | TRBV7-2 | CASSLEQNTEAFF
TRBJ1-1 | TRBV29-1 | CSVEQGSDPTGLAFF
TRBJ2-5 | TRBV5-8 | CASSVGQGLGQETQYF
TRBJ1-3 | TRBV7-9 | CATGAPGNTIYF
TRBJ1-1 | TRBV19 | CASSIMEGPNTEAFF
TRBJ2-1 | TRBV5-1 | CASSLDSTPLYNEQFF
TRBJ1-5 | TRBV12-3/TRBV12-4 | CASSAVNQPQHF
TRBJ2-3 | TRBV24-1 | CATSHRGTSTDTQYF
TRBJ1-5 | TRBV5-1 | CASSLDGKGNQPQHF
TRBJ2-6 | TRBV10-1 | CASSCPKRSPSRANVLTF
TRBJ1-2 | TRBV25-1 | CASRGTYYGYTF
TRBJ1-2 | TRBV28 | CASSPIRTGGSYGYTF
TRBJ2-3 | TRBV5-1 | CASRQTGLRTDTQYF
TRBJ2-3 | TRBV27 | CASSWGRADTQYF
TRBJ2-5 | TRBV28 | CASSFRETQYF
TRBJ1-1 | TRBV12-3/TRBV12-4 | CASSYSMNTEAFF
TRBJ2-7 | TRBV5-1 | CADHYEQYF
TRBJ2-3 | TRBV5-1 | CASSLDSGSTDTQYF
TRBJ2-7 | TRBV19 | CASSGQASTYEQYF
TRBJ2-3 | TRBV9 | CASSVSGGASDTQYF
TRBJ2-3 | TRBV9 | CASSVVSEMDTQYF
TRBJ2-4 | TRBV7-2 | CASSFAGPINIQYF
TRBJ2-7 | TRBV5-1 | CASTRDVRSYEQYF
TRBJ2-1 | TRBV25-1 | CASRRGGGYNEQFF
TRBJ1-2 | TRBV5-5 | CASSLSSVNYGYTF
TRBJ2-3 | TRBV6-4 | CASSEAAGELDTQYF